This TCR beta chain was captured by sequencing in a study of blood T cell repertoires in COVID-19 (dated by TCRdb to the early 2020s). Some background on the complete study: Samples covering the acute and convalescent phases of COVID-19 were provided by collaborators in the United States, Italy and Spain. The samples were drawn from the first 160 participants of the ongoing ImmuneRACE study and from more than 1,000 subjects provided by 6 global collaborators. HLA class I and class II types, where available, came from metadata supplied by the sample provider rather than from assay-based typing. Subjects who had been exposed to COVID-19, were actively infected with it, or had recovered from it provided the deeply sampled blood TCRbeta repertoires that made up the dataset. The prospective study material was composed of cDNA or gDNA derived from T cells, B-cell-depleted T cells, or PBMCs. A freely available public database, intended as a resource for researchers studying the immune response to SARS-CoV-2, is where the repertoires were released. A de-identified subject ID, COVID-19 status, age in years and sex were almost always included in the sample metadata. Here is what the overall study found, with its caveats: Clinical and demographic metadata were provided uncurated, with the amount varying by source and participant.

Enrolling through a virtual design, the prospective study's participants ranged in age from roughly 18 to 90 years and lived across roughly 24 United States geographic areas. In the prospective study, participants were assigned to cohorts based on the clinical history participants reported in a screening survey and a study questionnaire. Recovered participants in ImmuneRACE Cohort 3 were defined as having two consecutive negative NP/OP PCR tests, clearance from a healthcare professional, or resolution of symptoms. Each participant in the prospective study had whole blood, serum and a nasopharyngeal or oropharyngeal swab collected by mobile phlebotomists. Participants in the prospective study had the option to provide additional blood draws and questionnaires over a 2-month period. Prospective study blood samples were shipped either frozen or at room temperature before DNA extraction. Its CDR3 holds 16 amino acids, cysteine through phenylalanine. The CDR3 DNA has 48 bases and is translated from base 1. Looking up the germline V gene yields CDR1 SGHVS and CDR2 FNYEAQ. Trimming takes 8 bases from V and 6 bases from J, and the germline ends sit 22 bases apart.

This clone was observed a single time. The antigen it recognizes is unknown. No base qualities exist here, and no much larger clone lies one base off it. TCRbeta CDR3 regions were amplified from genomic DNA using the immunoSEQ Assay, a bias-controlled multiplex PCR. Regarding the original processing steps: The number of nucleated cells in each sample was estimated by amplification of reference gene primers within the assay. To quantify the absolute abundance of each unique TCRbeta CDR3 rearrangement, sequence reads were collapsed and filtered. For each sample, productive Simpson clonality was calculated as the square root of Simpson's diversity index over productive rearrangements. TCRdb took this table from immuneACCESS and kept in-frame rearrangements with V and J called. Such tables lack part of the clones; where checked against another copy, unresolved V genes explain under half of the gap, and the rest is unexplained. The DNA was the basis for D and trimming; V, J and clone size are from that table. The sample table records under 150,000 clones; 80% to 90% of these occur just once. About 2.5% of the sample lies in the top ten.

Material for sequencing was PBMCs or T cells enriched from blood (not recorded which). The receptor was derived from a woman aged 45-65 years who had recovered from COVID-19. Here the chain combines TRBV7-6 and TRBJ2-2; matching of 6 bases hints at TRBD2 as the D gene. The nucleotides are TGTGCCAGCCACGAGGGCCCGGGGGACTCTGCCGGGGAGCTGTTTTTT. This yields the protein CASHEGPGDSAGELFF.